Listed below are T cell receptor beta chains from one sample, sequenced in a study of control samples from healthy donors and cancer patients. Libraries were prepared by immunoSEQ multiplex PCR; TCRdb keeps only in-frame clonotypes and omits some of them. The sample includes about 190,000 clones. The sample comprised blood. All receptors come from a woman aged 25 to 39 in good health. Each CDR3 is given with its conserved first and last residue. D genes are given only for firm matches.

d_gene: NA; j_gene: TRBJ1-5; v_gene: TRBV3-1/TRBV3-2; CDR3nt: TGTGCCAGCAGCCAGGGGCAGGGGAGCAATCAGCCCCAGCATTTT; CDR3aa: CASSQGQGSNQPQHF
d_gene: TRBD1; j_gene: TRBJ1-2; v_gene: TRBV10-3; CDR3nt: TGTGCCACCTACGGGACAGGATATTCCAACTATGGCTACACCTTC; CDR3aa: CATYGTGYSNYGYTF
d_gene: TRBD2; j_gene: TRBJ2-3; v_gene: TRBV11-3; CDR3nt: TGTGCCAGCAGCAAACCGGGACTAGGGACAGATACGCAGTATTTT; CDR3aa: CASSKPGLGTDTQYF
d_gene: NA; j_gene: TRBJ2-2; v_gene: TRBV10-3; CDR3nt: TGTGCCAGCGCTGGTCGAGGGGAAACCGGGGAGCTGTTTTTT; CDR3aa: CASAGRGETGELFF
d_gene: NA; j_gene: TRBJ2-5; v_gene: TRBV12-3/TRBV12-4; CDR3nt: TGTGCCAGCAGTTTAAGGAGCCAAGAGACCCAGTACTTC; CDR3aa: CASSLRSQETQYF
d_gene: NA; j_gene: TRBJ1-2; v_gene: TRBV5-1; CDR3nt: TGCGCCAGCAGCCCGGATGACAGGAGGGAGAACTATGGCTACACCTTC; CDR3aa: CASSPDDRRENYGYTF
d_gene: NA; j_gene: TRBJ2-1; v_gene: TRBV7-2; CDR3nt: TGTGCCAGCAGGCCAGGGGGGGCCGATGAGCAGTTCTTC; CDR3aa: CASRPGGADEQFF
d_gene: TRBD1; j_gene: TRBJ1-2; v_gene: TRBV18; CDR3nt: TGTGCCAGCTCACCGTCCGGGACAGGGAAGAATGGCTACACCTTC; CDR3aa: CASSPSGTGKNGYTF
d_gene: TRBD2; j_gene: TRBJ2-2; v_gene: TRBV9; CDR3nt: TGTGCCAGCAGCGTGGGGACCGGGACTAGAATCACCGGGGAGCTGTTTTTT; CDR3aa: CASSVGTGTRITGELFF
d_gene: NA; j_gene: TRBJ2-3; v_gene: TRBV7-2; CDR3nt: TGTGCCAGCAGCTTAACACAGGGAAGAGGTGGGGGAGATACGCAGTATTTT; CDR3aa: CASSLTQGRGGGDTQYF
d_gene: NA; j_gene: TRBJ1-1; v_gene: TRBV7-2; CDR3nt: TGTGCCAGCAGCTTAACAGGCGGCACTGAAGCTTTCTTT; CDR3aa: CASSLTGGTEAFF
d_gene: NA; j_gene: TRBJ2-3; v_gene: TRBV7-6; CDR3nt: TGTGCCAGCAGCCTCCAGGTGGCGGGGCTCACAGATACGCAGTATTTT; CDR3aa: CASSLQVAGLTDTQYF
d_gene: NA; j_gene: TRBJ1-2; v_gene: TRBV25-1; CDR3nt: TGTGCCAGCAGTGACGGACCGGTATATGGCTACACCTTC; CDR3aa: CASSDGPVYGYTF
d_gene: NA; j_gene: TRBJ2-1; v_gene: TRBV6-2/TRBV6-3; CDR3nt: TGTGCCAGCAGTTACGACAGCTACAATGAGCAGTTCTTC; CDR3aa: CASSYDSYNEQFF
d_gene: NA; j_gene: TRBJ1-1; v_gene: TRBV5-1; CDR3nt: TGCGCCAGCAGCCCGGCGGGGGGCTATACTGAAGCTTTCTTT; CDR3aa: CASSPAGGYTEAFF
d_gene: NA; j_gene: TRBJ1-4; v_gene: TRBV28; CDR3nt: TGTGCCAGCAGTTTAGGTGTCGGTTTCAATGAAAAACTGTTTTTT; CDR3aa: CASSLGVGFNEKLFF
d_gene: TRBD1; j_gene: TRBJ1-2; v_gene: TRBV28; CDR3nt: TGTGCCAGCAGTTTGGATAGTGGGACAGGGGGCACTAGCGGCTATGGCTACACCTTC; CDR3aa: CASSLDSGTGGTSGYGYTF
d_gene: NA; j_gene: TRBJ2-3; v_gene: TRBV7-3; CDR3nt: TGTGCCAGCAGCCACTATCCGGGGGCAGGCACGCAGTATTTT; CDR3aa: CASSHYPGAGTQYF
d_gene: NA; j_gene: TRBJ2-1; v_gene: TRBV24-1; CDR3nt: TGTGCCACCAGTGATTTTGGGGATCCCCCCTACAATGAGCAGTTCTTC; CDR3aa: CATSDFGDPPYNEQFF
d_gene: NA; j_gene: TRBJ1-1; v_gene: TRBV6-5; CDR3nt: TGTGCCAGCAGTTACTACAAAGCAGGTCACACTGAAGCTTTCTTT; CDR3aa: CASSYYKAGHTEAFF
d_gene: NA; j_gene: TRBJ2-6; v_gene: TRBV18; CDR3nt: TGTGCCAGCTCACCAAGGGAGGTGGAGGGTTCGGGGGCCAACGTCCTGACTTTC; CDR3aa: CASSPREVEGSGANVLTF
d_gene: NA; j_gene: TRBJ1-6; v_gene: TRBV5-4; CDR3nt: TGTGCCAGCAGCTTGGCCGGGGGGCTTGGGTCACCCCTCCACTTT; CDR3aa: CASSLAGGLGSPLHF
d_gene: TRBD2; j_gene: TRBJ2-1; v_gene: TRBV11-2; CDR3nt: TGTGCCAGCCAACCCGGGGGGGCCTGGAATGAGCAGTTCTTC; CDR3aa: CASQPGGAWNEQFF
d_gene: NA; j_gene: TRBJ1-3; v_gene: TRBV5-1; CDR3nt: TGCGCCAGCAGCTTGGCCGCGGGACGGCGCTCTGGAAACACCATATATTTT; CDR3aa: CASSLAAGRRSGNTIYF
d_gene: NA; j_gene: TRBJ2-2; v_gene: TRBV28; CDR3nt: TGTGCCAGCAGTTTATTGGTGTATAACGGGGAGCTGTTTTTT; CDR3aa: CASSLLVYNGELFF
d_gene: NA; j_gene: TRBJ2-1; v_gene: TRBV18; CDR3nt: TGTGCCAGCTCACCAACTAGGCTGGATGAGCAGTTCTTC; CDR3aa: CASSPTRLDEQFF
d_gene: TRBD1; j_gene: TRBJ2-1; v_gene: TRBV6-5; CDR3nt: TGTGCCACAGGGACAGCATACAATGAGCAGTTCTTC; CDR3aa: CATGTAYNEQFF
d_gene: TRBD2; j_gene: TRBJ2-3; v_gene: TRBV20-1; CDR3nt: TGCAGTGCTAGTTTGGCTAGCGGGGGGGCCCTACCAGATACGCAGTATTTT; CDR3aa: CSASLASGGALPDTQYF
d_gene: NA; j_gene: TRBJ1-5; v_gene: TRBV6-6; CDR3nt: TGTGCCAGCAGTCGTGACAGGACGTATCAGCCCCAGCATTTT; CDR3aa: CASSRDRTYQPQHF
d_gene: NA; j_gene: TRBJ1-1; v_gene: TRBV7-9; CDR3nt: TGTGCCAGCAGCTTAGGGATGAACACTGAAGCTTTCTTT; CDR3aa: CASSLGMNTEAFF
d_gene: TRBD2; j_gene: TRBJ2-5; v_gene: TRBV2; CDR3nt: TGTGCCAGCAGTACCCCTACTAGCGGGGGTTTTGAGACCCAGTACTTC; CDR3aa: CASSTPTSGGFETQYF
d_gene: NA; j_gene: TRBJ1-4; v_gene: TRBV14; CDR3nt: TGTGCCAGCAGCCCCTTAAGCAGGGGCAGAGGTGAAAAACTGTTTTTT; CDR3aa: CASSPLSRGRGEKLFF
d_gene: NA; j_gene: TRBJ2-6; v_gene: TRBV19; CDR3nt: TGTGCCAGTAGTATAGCAGTGCGAGGGGCCAACGTCCTGACTTTC; CDR3aa: CASSIAVRGANVLTF
d_gene: NA; j_gene: TRBJ1-4; v_gene: TRBV7-2; CDR3nt: TGTGCCAGCAGCTTACAGTACTCAACTAATGAAAAACTGTTTTTT; CDR3aa: CASSLQYSTNEKLFF
d_gene: NA; j_gene: TRBJ2-5; v_gene: TRBV5-1; CDR3nt: TGCGCCAGCAGCTTGCTCCAGGGTAAAAGGATGGTTGAGACCCAGTACTTC; CDR3aa: CASSLLQGKRMVETQYF
d_gene: NA; j_gene: TRBJ1-4; v_gene: TRBV11-1; CDR3nt: TGTGCCAGCAGCTTAAATAATGAAAAACTGTTTTTT; CDR3aa: CASSLNNEKLFF
d_gene: NA; j_gene: TRBJ1-6; v_gene: TRBV28; CDR3nt: TGTGCCAGCAGGTTACCCCAGAGCTCCTATAATTCACCCCTCCACTTT; CDR3aa: CASRLPQSSYNSPLHF
d_gene: NA; j_gene: TRBJ2-2; v_gene: TRBV15; CDR3nt: TGTGCCACCAGCAGAGGACAGCCCCAAAGGATCCGCTCGTTAGCCGGGGAGCTGTTTTTT; CDR3aa: CATSRGQPQRIRSLAGELFF
d_gene: NA; j_gene: TRBJ1-5; v_gene: TRBV6-5; CDR3nt: TGTGCCAGCCTCAGGGGAGCGCCCCAGCATTTT; CDR3aa: CASLRGAPQHF
d_gene: NA; j_gene: TRBJ2-1; v_gene: TRBV7-9; CDR3nt: TGTGCCAGCAGCTTCCTGTTTTCGGTCACCGCAGAGATGGATGAGCAGTTCTTC; CDR3aa: CASSFLFSVTAEMDEQFF
d_gene: NA; j_gene: TRBJ2-1; v_gene: TRBV7-6; CDR3nt: TGTGCCAGCAGCTTAGTGGCAGGGCCAAGAGACGAGCAGTTCTTC; CDR3aa: CASSLVAGPRDEQFF
d_gene: NA; j_gene: TRBJ1-1; v_gene: TRBV19; CDR3nt: TGTGCCAGTAGCAAAACACTGAACACTGAAGCTTTCTTT; CDR3aa: CASSKTLNTEAFF
d_gene: NA; j_gene: TRBJ1-2; v_gene: TRBV5-1; CDR3nt: TGCGCCAGCAGCTATGGGGAATCTTATGGCTACACCTTC; CDR3aa: CASSYGESYGYTF
d_gene: NA; j_gene: TRBJ1-2; v_gene: TRBV19; CDR3nt: TGTGCCAGTACCTCAGGGTCCTATGGCTACACCTTC; CDR3aa: CASTSGSYGYTF
d_gene: NA; j_gene: TRBJ2-5; v_gene: TRBV7-9; CDR3nt: TGTGCCAGCAGCTTAGGACAAGGAAAAGAGACCCAGTACTTC; CDR3aa: CASSLGQGKETQYF
d_gene: NA; j_gene: TRBJ2-7; v_gene: TRBV5-4; CDR3nt: TGTGCCAGCAGCTTAGGAGGCCCCTCGCAATACGAGCAGTACTTC; CDR3aa: CASSLGGPSQYEQYF
d_gene: TRBD1; j_gene: TRBJ2-6; v_gene: TRBV24-1; CDR3nt: TGTGCCACCAGTGACGCCCTACAGGGGAACGGGGCCAACGTCCTGACTTTC; CDR3aa: CATSDALQGNGANVLTF
d_gene: NA; j_gene: TRBJ2-2; v_gene: TRBV14; CDR3nt: TGTGCCAGCAGCAGACAGCCGAACACCGGGGAGCTGTTTTTT; CDR3aa: CASSRQPNTGELFF
d_gene: NA; j_gene: TRBJ2-1; v_gene: TRBV5-1; CDR3nt: TGCGCCAGCAGCTTCAAGGACAGCTTAAATGAGCAGTTCTTC; CDR3aa: CASSFKDSLNEQFF
d_gene: TRBD1; j_gene: TRBJ1-5; v_gene: TRBV2; CDR3nt: TGTGCCAGCAGGGACAGGGCTAGCAATCAGCCCCAGCATTTT; CDR3aa: CASRDRASNQPQHF
d_gene: TRBD2; j_gene: TRBJ2-3; v_gene: TRBV6-1; CDR3nt: TGTGCCAGCAGTGGCCTAGCGGGGGGCCTCACAGATACGCAGTATTTT; CDR3aa: CASSGLAGGLTDTQYF